The text below deals with one TCR beta chain. Its antigen remains unidentified. The entry originates in a study of T cell responses to AZD1222 COVID-19 vaccine. Measured with immunoSEQ multiplex PCR; TCRdb has only the in-frame clones, and not every one. In the table there are under 150,000 clones, about 94% of which are singletons. Overall study results and limits: Along spike, vaccine-associated CD4 TCRs were found throughout, with dominance at 160-218 and 743-854. Nearly half of unique spike-specific TCRs reportedly avoided B.1.351 and B.1.1.7 mutated regions.

Sample: peripheral blood, taken on day 0 of AZD1222 vaccination. This TCR derives from an adult in good health.

Written as DNA, the CDR3 is TGTGCCAGCAGCGTGCGACAGGGGGAAGGAGCAGATACGCAGTATTTT. Its protein is CASSVRQGEGADTQYF. The rearrangement joins TRBV11-3 to TRBJ2-3, with TRBD1 matching 9 bases. Per the germline V gene, CDR1 is SGHNT and CDR2 is YENEEA. The CDR3 loop spans 16 amino acids. V lost 5 bases, J lost 4 bases, and 10 bases stayed unmatched.